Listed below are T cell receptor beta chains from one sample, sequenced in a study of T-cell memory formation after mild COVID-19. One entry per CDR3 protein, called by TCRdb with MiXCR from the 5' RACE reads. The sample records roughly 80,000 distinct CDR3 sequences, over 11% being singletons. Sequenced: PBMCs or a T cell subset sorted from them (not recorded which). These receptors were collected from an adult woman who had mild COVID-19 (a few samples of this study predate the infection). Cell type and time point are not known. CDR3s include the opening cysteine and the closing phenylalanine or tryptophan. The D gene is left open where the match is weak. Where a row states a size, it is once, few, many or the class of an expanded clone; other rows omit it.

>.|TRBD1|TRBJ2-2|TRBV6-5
TGTGCCAGCAGTGCGTCAAGGACAGGGGCCCCCGGGGAGCTGTTTTTT
CASSASRTGAPGELFF
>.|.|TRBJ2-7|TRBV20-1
TGCAGTGCTAGAGAGCACGGTACCTACGAGCAGTACTTC
CSAREHGTYEQYF
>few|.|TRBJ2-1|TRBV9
TGTGCCAGCAGCGTAGATGGCAGTCCGACAGATGATGAGCAGTTCTTC
CASSVDGSPTDDEQFF
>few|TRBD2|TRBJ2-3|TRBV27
TGTGCCAGCAGATCAGCGGGGCGCACAGATACGCAGTATTTT
CASRSAGRTDTQYF
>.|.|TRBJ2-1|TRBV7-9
TGTGCCAGCAGCCCCGGCCCCACGACAGACTCTTCCTACAATGAGCAGTTCTTC
CASSPGPTTDSSYNEQFF
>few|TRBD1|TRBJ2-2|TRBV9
TGTGCCAGCAGCATCACACAGGGGACCGGGGAGCTGTTTTTT
CASSITQGTGELFF
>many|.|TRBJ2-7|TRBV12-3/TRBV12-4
TGTGCCAGCAGTCTCAGGACAGATAATTCCTACGAGCAGTACTTC
CASSLRTDNSYEQYF
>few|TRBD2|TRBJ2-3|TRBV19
TGTGCCAGTAGTCCCCGGACTAGGGTACTCGATACGCAGTATTTT
CASSPRTRVLDTQYF
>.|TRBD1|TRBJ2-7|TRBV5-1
TGCGCCAGCAGCTTTCCGGGACAGGAAGCCGAGCAGTACTTC
CASSFPGQEAEQYF
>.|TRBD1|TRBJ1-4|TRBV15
TGTGCCACCAGCGCACCGGGGAGGGGGCCTTCGAGTGAAAAACTGTTTTTT
CATSAPGRGPSSEKLFF
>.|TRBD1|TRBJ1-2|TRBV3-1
TGTGCCAGCAGCCAGTTTTTGGGACAGGGGCTGTCGGACTATGGCTACACCTTC
CASSQFLGQGLSDYGYTF